These 17 T cell receptor beta chains were all obtained from the same sample, sequenced in a study of blood T cell repertoires in COVID-19. Clones were sequenced by immunoSEQ multiplex PCR, and TCRdb holds only the in-frame ones, with some missing. The table has fewer than 250,000 clones, 80% to 95% seen once; the top ten hold more than 0.8%. The sample was peripheral blood. The receptors here all came from a man aged 25 to 40 with COVID-19, enrolled during active disease.

J is TRBJ1-5 and V is TRBV6-5; 9 bases map to TRBD1. The CDR3 totals 14 residues. Unmatched junction bases numbered 6, after V lost 7 bases and J lost 5 bases. Germline-derived CDR1 and CDR2 are MNHEY and SVGAGI. The CDR3 sequence is CASNSGQGDQPQHF. CDR3 nucleotides: TGTGCCAGCAACTCGGGACAGGGAGATCAGCCCCAGCATTTT.

The V call is TRBV19, the J call TRBJ2-1; 10 nucleotides line up with TRBD1. CDR3 length equals 16 residues. CDR1 and CDR2 (germline): LNHDA, SQIVND (reference sequence). The ends lost 5 bases at V and 9 bases at J; junction bases unmatched: 13. CDR3 loop: CASSEGQGFGWGEQFF. CDR3 DNA sequence: TGTGCCAGTAGTGAGGGACAGGGGTTCGGATGGGGTGAGCAGTTCTTC. Using reference TRBV19 and TRBJ2-1 for the parts outside the CDR3, the full variable domain is DGGITQSPKYLFRKEGQNVTLSCEQNLNHDAMYWYRQDPGQGLRLIYYSQIVNDFQKGDIAEGYSVSREKKESFPLTVTSAQKNPTAFYLCASSEGQGFGWGEQFFGPGTRLTVL.

J is TRBJ2-1 and V is TRBV9, with D possibly TRBD1 on 5 matching bases. V lost 0 bases to trimming and J lost 4 bases, with 11 bases between them. CDR1 is SGDLS, CDR2 YYNGEE, per germline. CDR3 length equals 15 residues. CDR3 in DNA: TGTGCCAGCAGCGTAGCTACAGGTGGTTACAATGAGCAGTTCTTC. Its translation is CASSVATGGYNEQFF.

This chain connects TRBV10-2 to TRBJ2-7, with 7 bases fitting TRBD2. CDR1 and CDR2 from the germline V gene are WSHSY and SAAADI. The CDR3 spans 12 residues. After removal of 7 bases from V and 6 bases from J, the junction contained 6 bases not matched to a gene. The CDR3 loop reads CASTQGLPEQYF. CDR3 nucleotides: TGCGCCAGCACCCAGGGACTACCCGAGCAGTACTTC.

The rearrangement links TRBV7-9 to TRBJ2-1; 7 bases are a match to TRBD2. This CDR3 spans 15 amino acids. Germline V gene data show CDR1 as SEHNR and CDR2 as FQNEAQ (reference sequence). J lost 7 bases, V lost 0 bases, and 6 bases had no gene match. DNA for the CDR3: TGTGCCAGCAGCTTAGCTGCGGGGGTGGGGAATGAGCAGTTCTTC. It translates to CASSLAAGVGNEQFF.

The chain combines TRBV15 with TRBJ1-6; 8 bases agree with TRBD1. The CDR3 spans 16 residues. The V gene's germline CDR1 is LNHNV and CDR2 YYDKDF (reference sequence). V shed 0 bases and J 3 bases; nucleotides not matched to a gene: 1. CDR3: CATSRDTGGYNSPLHF. DNA for the CDR3: TGTGCCACCAGCAGAGATACAGGGGGCTATAATTCACCCCTCCACTTT. Supplemented by reference TRBV15 and TRBJ1-6, the full variable domain reads DAMVIQNPRYQVTQFGKPVTLSCSQTLNHNVMYWYQQKSSQAPKLLFHYYDKDFNNEADTPDNFQSRRPNTSFCFLDIRSPGLGDTAMYLCATSRDTGGYNSPLHFGNGTRLTVT.

V is TRBV19 and J is TRBJ1-2, with D possibly matching TRBD1 (6 bases). The CDR3 extends over 13 amino acids. With 8 bases removed from V and 0 bases from J, the gap between germline ends came to 10 bases. The germline V gene has CDR1 LNHDA and CDR2 SQIVND (reference sequence). CDR3 sequence reads: CASRQDANYGYTF. Written as DNA, the CDR3 is TGTGCCAGTCGACAGGATGCTAACTATGGCTACACCTTC.

The chain carries TRBV6-6 and TRBJ1-2; D possibly corresponds to TRBD1 (5 bases). Per germline, CDR1 MNHNY and CDR2 SVGAGI (reference sequence). This CDR3 spans 15 amino acids. V shed 0 bases and J shed 7 bases, with 15 bases lying between them. CDR3 loop: CASSYSPGKLSGYTF. CDR3 in DNA: TGTGCCAGCAGTTACTCGCCAGGGAAGTTGAGTGGCTACACCTTC.

The chain uses TRBV27 and TRBJ2-3, with TRBD2 identical over 8 bases. Looked up from germline, CDR1 is MNHEY and CDR2 is SMNVEV (reference sequence). The CDR3 has 18 amino acids. With V trimmed by 3 bases and J by 1 base, 12 bases remained unmatched. The CDR3 loop is CASSLLSPSGPRTDTQYF. Written as DNA, the CDR3 is TGTGCCAGCAGTTTGTTGTCGCCTAGCGGGCCCCGCACAGATACGCAGTATTTT.

This clone was counted once. The V and J genes are TRBV6-1 and TRBJ1-1, with a tentative D call TRBD1 (5 bases). The V gene lost 2 bases and the J gene lost 5 bases, with 12 bases spanning the gap. CDR3 length: 14 residues. CDR1 MNHNS and CDR2 SASEGT come from the germline V gene. The CDR3 sequence is CASSEPWGGTEAFF. CDR3 bases: TGTGCCAGCAGTGAACCCTGGGGGGGTACTGAAGCTTTCTTT.

This chain joins TRBV5-1 and TRBJ2-5, with D unresolved. Trimming took 0 bases from V and 2 from J, leaving 20 bases between them. This CDR3 is 18 amino acids long. From germline, CDR1 is SGHRS and CDR2 YFSETQ. The CDR3 spells CASSLEAGTPPPQETQYF. CDR3 DNA: TGCGCCAGCAGCTTGGAGGCAGGCACACCCCCCCCACAAGAGACCCAGTACTTC.

This chain joins TRBV5-1 and TRBJ1-2, with D possibly being TRBD1 (6 bases). V gave up 4 bases and J gave up 3 bases, with 22 bases separating them. Germline values: CDR1 SGHRS, CDR2 YFSETQ. CDR3 length: 17 residues. The CDR3: CASSPGQREVTYYGYTF. CDR3 sequence (DNA): TGCGCCAGCAGCCCCGGACAGCGGGAGGTTACTTACTATGGCTACACCTTC. The full variable domain, rest sourced from reference TRBV5-1 and TRBJ1-2, is KAGVTQTPRYLIKTRGQQVTLSCSPISGHRSVSWYQQTPGQGLQFLFEYFSETQRNKGNFPGRFSGRQFSNSRSEMNVSTLELGDSALYLCASSPGQREVTYYGYTFGSGTRLTVV.

V usage is TRBV19 and J usage is TRBJ1-5; D is unclear. This CDR3 has 12 residues. Trimming left V 7 bases short and J 3 bases short, with 7 bases between. Germline V lookup: CDR1 LNHDA, CDR2 SQIVND (reference sequence). The CDR3 DNA is TGTGCCAGTAATAACTTCAATCAGCCCCAGCATTTT. This codes for CASNNFNQPQHF.

The chain joins TRBV19 to TRBJ1-5; maybe TRBD1 (5 bases). The V gene's germline CDR1 is LNHDA and CDR2 SQIVND (reference sequence). Trimming took off 7 bases at V and 7 bases at J, with 20 bases between the two ends. This CDR3 has 15 residues. The CDR3 protein is CASTPPAQAGQPQHF. CDR3 nucleotide sequence: TGTGCCAGTACCCCCCCCGCGCAGGCAGGGCAGCCCCAGCATTTT. The entire variable domain, with the rest obtained from reference TRBV19 and TRBJ1-5, is as follows: DGGITQSPKYLFRKEGQNVTLSCEQNLNHDAMYWYRQDPGQGLRLIYYSQIVNDFQKGDIAEGYSVSREKKESFPLTVTSAQKNPTAFYLCASTPPAQAGQPQHFGDGTRLSIL.

For the CDR3, the DNA is TGTGCCAGCAGCTCGGGACAGTCTAATTCACCCCTCCACTTT. Its translation is CASSSGQSNSPLHF. The gene calls are TRBV5-4 and TRBJ1-6; 7 bases fit TRBD1. Germline values: CDR1 SGHNT, CDR2 YYREEE (reference sequence). V lost 3 bases to trimming and J lost 6 bases; unmatched junction nucleotides: 3. The CDR3 has 14 amino acids.

This chain connects TRBV9 to TRBJ1-2, with 7 nucleotides matching TRBD1. There are 15 residues in the CDR3. J gave up 5 bases and V 3 bases, and 10 bases lay outside the gene matches. Germline-derived CDR1 and CDR2 are SGDLS and YYNGEE. In nucleotides, the CDR3 is TGTGCCAGCAGCGGACAGGGTAGGCGCAAATATGGCTACACCTTC. Encoded protein: CASSGQGRRKYGYTF.

This chain uses TRBV29-1 with TRBJ2-5, with 10 nucleotides matching TRBD2. CDR3 size: 13 residues. Germline CDR1 is SQVTM and CDR2 is ANQGSEA. The trim removed 6 bases at V and 2 bases at J, leaving 3 bases unmatched. The chain's CDR3 is CSVALAGQETQYF. DNA of the CDR3: TGCAGCGTGGCACTAGCGGGGCAAGAGACCCAGTACTTC.